A single sample is the source of the 32 T cell receptor beta chains below, sequenced in a study of beta chain features in type 1 diabetes (dated by TCRdb to between 2018 and 2020). Paper-wide results and their limitations: A moderate but significant shortening of TCRB CDR3 length was observed in type 1 diabetes patients in all four CD4+ subsets.

These receptors have no known antigen. Libraries were made using the immunoSEQ multiplex PCR assay. All of the isolated RNA was reverse transcribed with the High Capacity cDNA Reverse Transcription Kit, so expressed TCRB transcripts were sequenced. Held by TCRdb, this immuneACCESS table contains in-frame sequences only and omits some clones. Under half of the omission traces to an unresolved V gene where checked; the cause of the rest is unknown. Present in this sample are around 180,000 clones, 6.5% to 9.5% of which were seen just once. Around 0.94% of the sample is taken by the ten largest. The specimen was central memory CD4+ T cells from blood. These receptors all come from a woman aged 40-49 years with type 1 diabetes.

The sample holds many counts of this clone. The V call is TRBV18, the J call TRBJ2-1; TRBD1 aligns across 7 bases. The V segment lost 4 bases and the J segment 0 bases; nucleotides outside the gene matches: 3. Germline-derived CDR1 and CDR2 are KGHSH and LQKENI. This CDR3 is built from 15 residues. The CDR3 loop is CASSLGQISYNEQFF. The CDR3 bases are TGTGCCAGCTCACTGGGACAGATCTCCTACAATGAGCAGTTCTTC.

V and J are TRBV30 and TRBJ2-5; weak D call: TRBD2 (6 bases). CDR1 is GTSNPN and CDR2 is SVGIG in the germline V gene (reference sequence). Trimming took off 2 bases at V and 3 bases at J, with 13 bases between the two ends. This CDR3 is 14 amino acids long. CDR3 loop: CAWSRGMMEETQYF. The CDR3 DNA follows: TGTGCCTGGAGTCGCGGGATGATGGAAGAGACCCAGTACTTC.

In this sample, this clone turned up a few times. The chain combines TRBV4-3 with TRBJ2-5; 8 nucleotides line up with TRBD2. Trimming took 0 bases from V and 4 from J; bases not matched to a gene: 10. The CDR3 contains 17 residues. Germline V gene data show CDR1 as LGHNA and CDR2 as YSLEER. CDR3 protein: CASSQDRSGSHLETQYF. DNA for the CDR3: TGCGCCAGCAGCCAAGATCGGAGCGGGAGCCATTTAGAGACCCAGTACTTC.

V gene TRBV7-9 combines with J gene TRBJ2-2; tentative D call: TRBD1 (5 bases). The germline CDR1 and CDR2 sequences are SEHNR and FQNEAQ (reference sequence). V gave up 5 bases and J gave up 2 bases, with 12 bases separating them. CDR3 length: 15 amino acids. The CDR3 reads CASSPPGQNTGELFF. CDR3 coding DNA: TGTGCCAGCAGCCCACCCGGACAAAACACCGGGGAGCTGTTTTTT.

The CDR3, as DNA: TGTGCCAGCAGTTACGCCGCGACTAGCGGGAGTTACGAGCAGTACTTC. Translated, it gives CASSYAATSGSYEQYF. The chain uses TRBV6-5 and TRBJ2-7; TRBD2 matches 12 bases. With 2 bases clipped from V and 4 bases from J, the junction kept 6 bases outside the gene matches. The CDR3 totals 16 residues. The germline gives CDR1 MNHEY, CDR2 SVGAGI.

This clone has just a few counts. This chain connects TRBV9 to TRBJ2-7, with TRBD1 as a possible D gene (5 bases). V was trimmed by 4 bases and J by 0 bases, leaving 11 bases between them. The CDR3 consists of 14 residues. Germline V lookup: CDR1 SGDLS, CDR2 YYNGEE. For the CDR3, the DNA is TGTGCCAGCAGCCCCACAGGTAGCTCCTACGAGCAGTACTTC. Amino acid sequence: CASSPTGSSYEQYF.

This chain links TRBV29-1 with TRBJ2-1; 9 nucleotides align to TRBD2. CDR3 length: 16 amino acids. Trimming cost V 2 bases and J 2 bases; bases outside gene matches: 7. From germline, CDR1 is SQVTM and CDR2 ANQGSEA. The CDR3 region is CSVEPSASGTYNEQFF. CDR3 DNA: TGCAGCGTTGAACCCTCTGCTAGCGGGACCTACAATGAGCAGTTCTTC.

At least ten counts were recorded for this clone. The chain joins TRBV15 to TRBJ2-5, with D tentatively TRBD1 (5 bases). V lost 4 bases and J lost 1, with 7 bases in between. The CDR3 runs to 13 residues. CDR1 is LNHNV and CDR2 is YYDKDF in the germline V gene (reference sequence). The CDR3 is CATSIDSQETQYF. Written as DNA, the CDR3 is TGTGCCACCAGCATTGACAGCCAAGAGACCCAGTACTTC.

CDR3 residues: CSVSGTGLETQYF. The DNA of the CDR3 is TGCAGCGTTTCCGGGACAGGGCTTGAGACCCAGTACTTC. The chain recombines TRBV29-1 with TRBJ2-5; 9 nucleotides agree with TRBD1. This CDR3 is 13 amino acids long. Losses at the gene ends were 5 bases for V and 5 bases for J; bases not matched to a gene: 6. Looked up from germline, CDR1 is SQVTM and CDR2 is ANQGSEA.

CDR3 sequence: CAWNLRDRDFHEQYF. Here the CDR3 DNA reads TGTGCCTGGAACCTCCGGGACAGGGATTTCCACGAGCAGTACTTC. J is TRBJ2-7 and V is TRBV30; 9 bases fit TRBD1. The CDR3 has 15 amino acids. Germline loops: CDR1 GTSNPN, CDR2 SVGIG (reference sequence). With V trimmed by 4 bases and J by 5 bases, 12 bases remained unmatched.

The sample holds a few counts of this clone. J is TRBJ2-7 and V is TRBV19, with 7 bases aligning to TRBD1. V lost 1 base to trimming and J lost 0 bases; unmatched junction nucleotides: 3. The CDR3 loop spans 15 amino acids. Germline values: CDR1 LNHDA, CDR2 SQIVND (reference sequence). The CDR3 loop is CASSIAGGNSYEQYF. The CDR3 coding sequence is TGTGCCAGTAGTATAGCAGGGGGAAACTCCTACGAGCAGTACTTC.

The rearrangement uses TRBV5-1 and TRBJ2-7; 10 nucleotides align to TRBD1. J lost 5 bases, V lost 0 bases, and 2 bases had no gene match. Germline CDR1 and CDR2: SGHRS and YFSETQ. There are 14 residues in the CDR3. Here the CDR3 reads CASSLGTGGDEQYF. For the CDR3, the DNA is TGCGCCAGCAGCTTGGGGACAGGGGGTGACGAGCAGTACTTC. Variable domain in full (rest from reference TRBV5-1 and TRBJ2-7): KAGVTQTPRYLIKTRGQQVTLSCSPISGHRSVSWYQQTPGQGLQFLFEYFSETQRNKGNFPGRFSGRQFSNSRSEMNVSTLELGDSALYLCASSLGTGGDEQYFGPGTRLTVT.

The chain recombines TRBV29-1 with TRBJ2-1; 10 bases match TRBD2. Germline trimming cut 4 bases from V and 3 bases from J; bases unmatched to any gene: 15. The CDR3 is 18 amino acids. The germline CDR1 and CDR2 sequences are SQVTM and ANQGSEA. The CDR3 loop is CSVVWPSGSIPHYNEQFF. The CDR3 DNA reads TGCAGCGTTGTATGGCCTAGCGGGAGTATCCCCCACTACAATGAGCAGTTCTTC.

The genes are TRBV4-3 and TRBJ1-4, with D unclear. The CDR3 consists of 13 residues. The germline V gene encodes CDR1 LGHNA and CDR2 YSLEER. Between the trimmed V and J ends, which lost 6 bases and 11 bases, there was a span of 16 bases. CDR3 loop: CASSHLVGDKLFF. Written as DNA, the CDR3 is TGCGCCAGCAGTCACCTCGTAGGAGACAAACTGTTTTTT.

This clone was detected a few times. The V gene is TRBV5-6, the J gene TRBJ1-1; no clear D. This CDR3 has 15 amino acids. Germline CDR1 is SGHDT and CDR2 is YYEEEE. Trimming removed 4 bases at V and 4 bases at J, with 17 bases between. The CDR3 DNA reads TGTGCCAGCAGCATGTCGCCGGGTCGGGGCACTGAAGCTTTCTTT. As protein: CASSMSPGRGTEAFF.

This clone has just a few counts. The chain joins TRBV30 to TRBJ1-2; D is ambiguous. The CDR3 contains 11 residues. CDR1 and CDR2 from the germline V gene are GTSNPN and SVGIG (reference sequence). Between the trimmed V and J ends, which lost 2 bases and 5 bases, there was a span of 6 bases. The CDR3 DNA reads TGTGCCTGGAGTCAGCGGTATGGCTACACCTTC. Translation gives CAWSQRYGYTF.

This clone showed up just a few times. For the CDR3, the DNA is TGTGCCTTCTCCGGGACAGGGAACACTGAAGCTTTCTTT. Its protein is CAFSGTGNTEAFF. The rearrangement joins TRBV30 to TRBJ1-1, with TRBD1 matching 8 bases. This CDR3 contains 13 residues. Per germline, CDR1 GTSNPN and CDR2 SVGIG (reference sequence). J was trimmed by 1 base and V by 7 bases; bases with no gene match: 5.

The CDR3 loop is CAISGSAGGDRNEQFF. Here the CDR3 DNA reads TGTGCCATCTCTGGCTCGGCGGGAGGGGATAGAAATGAGCAGTTCTTC. V gene TRBV7-9 combines with J gene TRBJ2-1, with TRBD2 matching over 9 bases. J lost 7 bases, V lost 10 bases, and 17 bases had no gene match. This CDR3 spans 16 amino acids. Germline V gives CDR1 SEHNR, CDR2 FQNEAQ (reference sequence).

This chain links TRBV7-3 with TRBJ2-2, with D possibly being TRBD1 (6 bases). Per the germline V gene, CDR1 is SGHTA and CDR2 is FQGTGA. Between the trimmed V and J ends, which lost 4 bases and 6 bases, there was a span of 12 bases. The CDR3 is 14 residues long. CDR3 sequence reads: CASSYNRVPGELFF. Written as DNA, the CDR3 is TGTGCCAGCAGCTACAACAGGGTTCCCGGGGAGCTGTTTTTT.

J is TRBJ2-5 and V is TRBV5-1, with 8 nucleotides matching TRBD1. Germline V gene lookup returns CDR1 SGHRS and CDR2 YFSETQ. Losses at the gene ends were 4 bases for V and 3 bases for J; bases not matched to a gene: 5. This CDR3 is built from 14 residues. CDR3 loop: CASSPGQGEETQYF. For the CDR3, the DNA is TGCGCCAGCAGCCCAGGACAGGGAGAAGAGACCCAGTACTTC.

The chain uses TRBV21-1 and TRBJ2-5; no check of the table's D call, TRBD2, against the DNA was made. TRBV21-1 is marked as a pseudogene. The CDR3 totals 14 residues. This chain's CDR3 is CASSFAREEETQYF. DNA of the CDR3: TGTGCCAGCAGCTTCGCAAGGGAGGAAGAGACCCAGTACTTC.

This chain links TRBV4-3 with TRBJ2-7; 9 nucleotides match TRBD2. Trimming removed 0 bases from V and 3 bases from J; junction bases left unmatched: 3. CDR3 length: 15 residues. Germline CDR1 reads LGHNA; CDR2 reads YSLEER. CDR3 in amino acids: CASSQEGAGGYEQYF. As DNA, the CDR3 is TGCGCCAGCAGCCAAGAAGGAGCGGGGGGCTACGAGCAGTACTTC.

V gene TRBV19 combines with J gene TRBJ2-1; D gene uncertain. The length of the CDR3 is 13 residues. Between the trimmed V and J ends, which lost 3 bases and 6 bases, there was a span of 9 bases. Germline CDR1 and CDR2: LNHDA and SQIVND (reference sequence). CDR3 protein: CASSMGYLNEQFF. CDR3 nucleotide sequence: TGTGCCAGTAGTATGGGCTACCTCAATGAGCAGTTCTTC.

There are a few counts of this clone. This chain links TRBV5-1 with TRBJ2-7, with D perhaps matching TRBD1 (5 bases). CDR1 SGHRS and CDR2 YFSETQ come from the germline V gene. V lost 0 bases and J 3 bases, leaving 7 bases between the germline ends. CDR3 length: 13 residues. Written as DNA, the CDR3 is TGCGCCAGCAGCTTGGAGGGGATCTACGAGCAGTACTTC. The encoded protein is CASSLEGIYEQYF.

This clone turned up a few times. V usage is TRBV4-1 and J usage is TRBJ2-5; D is unresolved. The germline V gene has CDR1 MGHRA and CDR2 YSYEKL. The CDR3 length is 14 residues. V was cut by 1 base and J by 1 base, with 7 bases left in between. The CDR3 loop reads CASSQARGQETQYF. The DNA of the CDR3 is TGCGCCAGCAGCCAAGCGAGAGGCCAAGAGACCCAGTACTTC.

The rearrangement uses TRBV19 and TRBJ2-2; D not resolved. V was clipped by 1 base and J by 7 bases, with 4 bases between them. The CDR3 spans 12 residues. Germline lookup yields CDR1 LNHDA and CDR2 SQIVND (reference sequence). The DNA for the CDR3 is TGTGCCAGTAGTATAGGTAACGGGGAGCTGTTTTTT. Translating it yields CASSIGNGELFF.

This clone was seen a few times. The chain has TRBV25-1 and TRBJ2-1; tentative D call: TRBD2 (7 bases). Trimming pared 4 bases from V and 8 bases from J, leaving 15 bases between. Germline assignment: CDR1 MGHDK and CDR2 SYGVNS. The CDR3 contains 14 residues. CDR3 coding DNA: TGTGCCAGCAGTGTCTCGGGGGGCTTCTATGAGCAGTTCTTC. Translating it yields CASSVSGGFYEQFF.

The genes are TRBV29-1 and TRBJ1-1, with D unclear. Trimming pared 3 bases from V and 3 bases from J, leaving 8 bases between. The germline CDR1 and CDR2 sequences are SQVTM and ANQGSEA. This CDR3 region has 12 residues. The CDR3 sequence is CSVEGSHTEAFF. CDR3 DNA: TGCAGCGTTGAGGGCAGTCACACTGAAGCTTTCTTT.

The chain carries TRBV9 and TRBJ2-5; TRBD1 matches 8 bases. V lost 4 bases, J lost 4 bases, and 9 bases stayed unmatched. Per germline, CDR1 SGDLS and CDR2 YYNGEE. CDR3 length: 15 amino acids. CDR3 bases: TGTGCCAGCAGCACCCAGGGGGCCAGAGGAGAGACCCAGTACTTC. This sequence encodes CASSTQGARGETQYF.

This clone was seen ten or more times. In DNA, the CDR3 is TGTGCCAGCAGCCAAGATTCACAGGCCATTCTCTACGAGCAGTACTTC. Protein: CASSQDSQAILYEQYF. The chain uses TRBV4-2 and TRBJ2-7, with a weak D call TRBD1 (5 bases). Germline lookup yields CDR1 LGHNA and CDR2 YNFKEQ. The V end was cut by 0 bases, the J end by 3 bases, with 15 bases between. The CDR3 length is 16 residues.

This chain connects TRBV29-1 to TRBJ2-1, with TRBD2 identical over 7 bases. J was trimmed by 2 bases and V by 1 base; bases with no gene match: 2. Germline V gene sequence: CDR1 SQVTM, CDR2 ANQGSEA. This CDR3 is built from 14 residues. CDR3 sequence reads: CSVEGGGAYNEQFF. As DNA, the CDR3 is TGCAGCGTTGAAGGGGGAGGGGCCTACAATGAGCAGTTCTTC.

The chain uses TRBV4-1 and TRBJ1-1; the match to TRBD1 covers 8 bases. CDR3 size: 15 residues. CDR1 is MGHRA and CDR2 is YSYEKL in the germline V gene. J gave up 4 bases and V 2 bases, and 6 bases lay outside the gene matches. The CDR3 coding sequence is TGCGCCAGCAGCCAACACGGACAGGGTAGCACTGAAGCTTTCTTT. Its protein is CASSQHGQGSTEAFF.